These 26 T cell receptor beta chains share one sample of origin, sequenced in a study of identical twins. TCRdb fed the 5' RACE reads into MiXCR, producing one record per CDR3 protein. The repertoire holds 1.5 million or so distinct CDR3 sequences, roughly 35% seen once, with about 0.25% in the top ten. Material for sequencing was cord blood. The receptors derive from a newborn girl in good health.

This clonotype was seen more than once but under ten times. This rearrangement joins TRBV20-1 to TRBJ2-3; the D gene is possibly TRBD2 (7 bases). CDR1 is DFQATT, CDR2 SNEGSKA, per germline (reference sequence). V dropped 1 base and J dropped 0 bases, with 11 bases sitting between them. CDR3 length: 15 amino acids. Written as DNA, the CDR3 is TGCAGTGCTAGAGGAGGGGGGGGAAGCACAGATACGCAGTATTTT. Translating gives CSARGGGGSTDTQYF.

V is TRBV20-1 and J is TRBJ1-1; no definite D call. The V and J ends lost 0 bases and 0 bases respectively, with 5 bases between them. The CDR3 covers 13 residues. Germline V CDR1 and CDR2: DFQATT, SNEGSKA (reference sequence). The CDR3: CSARERVNTEAFF. In DNA form, the CDR3 reads TGCAGTGCTAGAGAAAGGGTGAACACTGAAGCTTTCTTT.

On this clonotype itself: The CDR3 end shows no conserved phenylalanine or tryptophan, and so a read error is likely. V is TRBV4-2 and J is TRBJ2-1; no definite D call. This CDR3 has 14 amino acids. Germline values: CDR1 LGHNA, CDR2 YNFKEQ. V gave up 0 bases and J gave up 5 bases, with 8 bases separating them. CDR3 in amino acids: CASSQDAYNNEQFL. The DNA for the CDR3 is TGTGCCAGCAGCCAAGACGCCTATAACAATGAGCAGTTCCTC.

The chain recombines TRBV12-3 or TRBV12-4 with TRBJ2-7, with 7 bases lining up with TRBD1. V shed 6 bases and J 7 bases; nucleotides not matched to a gene: 9. This CDR3 comprises 13 residues. The CDR3 loop is CASRMDRSNEQYF. In nucleotides, the CDR3 is TGTGCCAGCAGAATGGACAGGAGCAATGAGCAGTACTTC.

This clonotype has only a few counts. This chain joins TRBV6-5 and TRBJ1-2; 8 bases fit TRBD1. Germline CDR1 and CDR2: MNHEY and SVGAGI. V lost 2 bases and J lost 7; bases outside the gene matches: 3. CDR3 length equals 13 residues. In DNA form, the CDR3 reads TGTGCCAGCAGTTACCGGACAGGGTCTGGCTACACCTTC. It specifies CASSYRTGSGYTF.

This clonotype was found a few times. J is TRBJ2-1 and V is TRBV20-1; 8 bases line up with TRBD2. This CDR3 has 14 amino acids. The germline CDR1 and CDR2 sequences are DFQATT and SNEGSKA (reference sequence). The V gene end was trimmed by 4 bases and the J gene end by 9 bases; junction bases not matched to a gene: 11. The chain's CDR3 is CSAIPAGERGEQFF. The DNA of the CDR3 is TGCAGTGCTATCCCAGCGGGGGAGAGAGGTGAGCAGTTCTTC.

This chain uses TRBV7-2 with TRBJ2-5, with 11 bases identical to TRBD2. Germline V lookup: CDR1 SGHTA, CDR2 FQGNSA. The ends lost 3 bases at V and 11 bases at J; junction bases unmatched: 14. This CDR3 is built from 16 residues. CDR3: CASSLAGTSGQGEQYF. CDR3 DNA sequence: TGTGCCAGCAGCTTGGCCGGGACTAGCGGCCAGGGGGAGCAGTACTTC. The whole variable domain, filled in from reference TRBV7-2 and TRBJ2-5, reads GAGVSQSPSNKVTEKGKDVELRCDPISGHTALYWYRQSLGQGLEFLIYFQGNSAPDKSGLPSDRFSAERTGGSVSTLTIQRTQQEDSAVYLCASSLAGTSGQGEQYFGPGTRLLVL.

This chain connects TRBV10-3 to TRBJ2-5; weak D call: TRBD1 (5 bases). The CDR3 is 13 residues long. Trimming stripped 0 bases from V and 11 bases from J, with 13 bases between. CDR1 and CDR2 (germline): ENHRY, SYGVKD. The chain's CDR3 is CAISESARVEQYF. The CDR3 bases are TGTGCCATCAGTGAGTCCGCCAGGGTGGAGCAGTACTTC.

The chain couples TRBV28 to TRBJ2-2, with D possibly matching TRBD2 (5 bases). The CDR3 runs 15 residues. Germline V lookup: CDR1 MDHEN, CDR2 SYDVKM. Trimming shortened V by 2 bases and J by 1 base, and 8 bases separated the two germline ends. CDR3 loop: CASSLGSENTGELFF. The CDR3 DNA reads as TGTGCCAGCAGTTTAGGGAGCGAGAACACCGGGGAGCTGTTTTTT.

The V and J genes are TRBV27 and TRBJ2-7, with TRBD1 identical over 9 bases. This CDR3 spans 17 amino acids. V shed 8 bases, J shed 7 bases, and the junction held 21 bases outside the gene matches. Germline V CDR1 and CDR2: MNHEY, SMNVEV (reference sequence). This chain's CDR3 is CASRKGGTGQGYNEQYF. The CDR3 bases are TGTGCCAGCCGAAAAGGGGGGACGGGACAGGGCTACAATGAGCAGTACTTC.

The sample holds a few counts of this clonotype. The chain couples TRBV28 to TRBJ1-1, with 9 bases matching TRBD1. The length of the CDR3 is 15 residues. Germline CDR1 is MDHEN and CDR2 is SYDVKM. V dropped 8 bases and J dropped 5; count of bases not matched to a gene: 12. CDR3 in amino acids: CASETDRGWRTEAFF. CDR3 bases: TGTGCCAGCGAGACGGACAGGGGATGGAGGACTGAAGCTTTCTTT.

The V and J genes are TRBV6-5 and TRBJ2-7, with 7 bases that match TRBD2. The V gene's germline CDR1 is MNHEY and CDR2 SVGAGI. This CDR3 has 18 amino acids. V dropped 1 base and J dropped 3; count of bases not matched to a gene: 15. CDR3 sequence (DNA): TGTGCCAGCAGTTACTGGGACTTTACTAGCGCGAGTTACTACGAGCAGTACTTC. This sequence encodes CASSYWDFTSASYYEQYF.

This clonotype was seen more than once but under ten times. This chain uses TRBV7-9 with TRBJ2-3, with D perhaps matching TRBD1 or TRBD2 (5 bases each). The CDR3 runs to 16 residues. Germline V lookup: CDR1 SEHNR, CDR2 FQNEAQ (reference sequence). The germline V and J ends were trimmed by 4 bases and 2 bases, with 16 bases remaining between them. The CDR3 DNA sequence: TGTGCCAGCAGCTCGATACGGGACCGCCTCACAGATACGCAGTATTTT. It yields the protein CASSSIRDRLTDTQYF.

This CDR3 reads CASSLGGGHTEAFF. The CDR3 DNA reads as TGCGCCAGCAGCTTGGGAGGGGGCCACACTGAAGCTTTCTTT. The chain joins TRBV5-1 to TRBJ1-1, with TRBD1 matching over 7 bases. Germline trimming cut 0 bases from V and 3 bases from J; bases unmatched to any gene: 2. This CDR3 has 14 amino acids. Germline loops: CDR1 SGHRS, CDR2 YFSETQ.

This sequence joins TRBV7-9 and TRBJ1-4; 7 bases map to TRBD1. The V segment lost 4 bases and the J segment 8 bases; nucleotides outside the gene matches: 10. This CDR3 is 15 amino acids long. Per germline, CDR1 SEHNR and CDR2 FQNEAQ (reference sequence). CDR3 DNA sequence: TGTGCCAGCAGCTCCCAGGGGGAGCTGAAGGAAAAACTGTTTTTT. Amino acids: CASSSQGELKEKLFF.

This clonotype was seen a single time. V is TRBV7-9 and J is TRBJ2-3; 7 positions agree with TRBD1. The V and J ends lost 3 bases and 6 bases, in that order; junction bases with no gene match: 18. Germline V gives CDR1 SEHNR, CDR2 FQNEAQ (reference sequence). CDR3 size: 18 residues. The CDR3, as DNA: TGTGCCAGCAGCTTGCCCCCGTTCTACAGGGGCCACCGGGATACGCAGTATTTT. As protein: CASSLPPFYRGHRDTQYF.

V gene TRBV20-1 combines with J gene TRBJ1-2; tentative D call: TRBD1 (6 bases). The CDR3 extends over 12 amino acids. Trimming cost V 6 bases and J 4 bases, with 12 bases left between them. Looked up from germline, CDR1 is DFQATT and CDR2 is SNEGSKA (reference sequence). The CDR3 bases are TGCAGTGCCTACAGGGCAGTCTATGGCTACACCTTC. Protein: CSAYRAVYGYTF.

CDR3 amino acids: CATSRGVGLGGYNEQFF. CDR3 DNA sequence: TGTGCCACCAGCAGAGGTGTTGGACTAGGGGGCTACAATGAGCAGTTCTTC. V is TRBV15 and J is TRBJ2-1, with TRBD2 as a possible D gene (7 bases). The CDR3 loop spans 17 amino acids. The V and J ends lost 1 base and 3 bases respectively, with 16 bases between them. Germline CDR1 is LNHNV and CDR2 is YYDKDF (reference sequence).

A few counts support this clonotype. The J gene is TRBJ1-2, the V gene TRBV9; weak D call: TRBD1 (5 bases). With 2 bases removed from V and 8 bases from J, the gap between germline ends came to 13 bases. The CDR3 spans 13 residues. Germline V gene data show CDR1 as SGDLS and CDR2 as YYNGEE. Written as DNA, the CDR3 is TGTGCCAGCAGCGTCCCAGGGATATTCGGCTACACCTTC. The encoded protein is CASSVPGIFGYTF.

The chain carries TRBV6-1 and TRBJ2-5; a possible D gene is TRBD2 (5 bases). CDR3 length: 15 amino acids. V dropped 0 bases and J dropped 3 bases, with 11 bases sitting between them. Germline V gene lookup returns CDR1 MNHNS and CDR2 SASEGT. This CDR3 is CASSEARGSEETQYF. In nucleotides, the CDR3 is TGTGCCAGCAGTGAAGCGCGTGGGAGTGAAGAGACCCAGTACTTC.

The chain joins TRBV2 to TRBJ1-4, with 8 bases fitting TRBD1. CDR1 and CDR2 from the germline V gene are SNHLY and FYNNEI. CDR3 length equals 14 residues. V shed 6 bases and J 6 bases; nucleotides not matched to a gene: 6. The CDR3 here is CASSYRGTDEKLFF. The DNA of the CDR3 is TGTGCCAGCAGCTACAGGGGGACGGATGAAAAACTGTTTTTT.

This clonotype was observed a few times. The J gene is TRBJ1-4, the V gene TRBV15; the match to TRBD1 covers 9 bases. The CDR3 loop spans 15 amino acids. CDR1 and CDR2 from the germline V gene are LNHNV and YYDKDF (reference sequence). The V and J ends lost 3 bases and 5 bases, in that order; junction bases with no gene match: 4. The CDR3 DNA follows: TGTGCCACCAGCAGGCGTGGACAGGGGAATGAAAAACTGTTTTTT. Its protein product is CATSRRGQGNEKLFF. Full variable domain (outside the CDR3, taken from reference TRBV15 and TRBJ1-4): DAMVIQNPRYQVTQFGKPVTLSCSQTLNHNVMYWYQQKSSQAPKLLFHYYDKDFNNEADTPDNFQSRRPNTSFCFLDIRSPGLGDTAMYLCATSRRGQGNEKLFFGSGTQLSVL.

This chain joins TRBV3-1 and TRBJ2-3, with 8 bases identical to TRBD2. Germline CDR1 reads LGHDT; CDR2 reads YNNKEL (reference sequence). V shed 0 bases and J 0 bases; nucleotides not matched to a gene: 5. CDR3 length: 17 amino acids. The CDR3 bases are TGTGCCAGCAGCCAAGACTTTAGCGGGGTGAGCACAGATACGCAGTATTTT. Translated: CASSQDFSGVSTDTQYF.

This clonotype has just one count. V gene TRBV10-3 combines with J gene TRBJ2-7; D may correspond to TRBD1 or TRBD2 (5 bases each). The end of the DNA aligns better with TRBJ2-5, so the J call may be wrong. The CDR3 extends over 14 amino acids. Germline V gene sequence: CDR1 ENHRY, CDR2 SYGVKD. The CDR3 DNA reads TGTGCCATCAGTGATGGGGGTTTGGGGGAGACCCAGTACTTC. Its translation: CAISDGGLGETQYF.

Of note for this clonotype: Given a much more abundant clone one base away, this may be a read error. This chain links TRBV15 with TRBJ2-7; no definite D call. V was clipped by 0 bases and J by 5 bases, with 8 bases between them. CDR1 LNHNV and CDR2 YYDKDF come from the germline V gene (reference sequence). This CDR3 contains 13 residues. CDR3 in amino acids: CATSRDLLHEQYF. Written as DNA, the CDR3 is TGTGCCACCAGCAGAGATTTGCTCCACGAGCAGTACTTC. Full variable domain (remainder filled in from reference TRBV15 and TRBJ2-7): DAMVIQNPRYQVTQFGKPVTLSCSQTLNHNVMYWYQQKSSQAPKLLFHYYDKDFNNEADTPDNFQSRRPNTSFCFLDIRSPGLGDTAMYLCATSRDLLHEQYFGPGTRLTVT.

V and J are TRBV4-2 and TRBJ2-1; 9 nucleotides line up with TRBD2. Per the germline V gene, CDR1 is LGHNA and CDR2 is YNFKEQ. With V trimmed by 0 bases and J by 2 bases, 5 bases remained unmatched. This CDR3 contains 17 residues. CDR3 loop: CASSQDPSGAPYNEQFF. For the CDR3, the DNA is TGTGCCAGCAGCCAAGATCCTAGCGGGGCCCCCTACAATGAGCAGTTCTTC.